A selection of T cell receptor beta chains follows, all from one sample in a study of T cells in Graves' hyperthyroidism and ophthalmopathy. TCRdb passed the multiplex PCR reads through MiXCR, listing each CDR3 protein once. The sample carries 560,000 or so distinct CDR3 sequences, 15% to 20% recorded once. The sample consisted of blood. The receptors were gathered from a man aged 40-49 years with Graves' ophthalmopathy. Both conserved end residues are part of each CDR3. The D gene is left open where the match is weak. Clone size appears in some rows only: once, few, many, or a class for an expanded clone.

clone_size j_call v_call d_call cdr3_nt cdr3_aa
few TRBJ2-1 TRBV5-1 NA TGCGCCAGCAGCTTGGCCGAGGGGGGGGCTTACAATGAGCAGTTCTTC CASSLAEGGAYNEQFF
few TRBJ2-5 TRBV5-1 TRBD2 TGCGCCAGCAGGGCGGGGGAAGTCGTTGAGACCCAGTACTTC CASRAGEVVETQYF
NA TRBJ2-5 TRBV30 NA TGTGCCTGGCCCCCCCCCCGAGGGACCCCGTACCAAGAGACCCAGTACTTC CAWPPPRGTPYQETQYF
once TRBJ2-4 TRBV15 NA TGTGCCACCAGCACAAGAGGTCGGGGTAACAAAAACATTCAGTACTTC CATSTRGRGNKNIQYF
many TRBJ1-1 TRBV6-1 NA TGTGCCAGCACCCAGGAGTTTGGCCGAATAGCTTTCTTT CASTQEFGRIAFF
few TRBJ2-7 TRBV5-1 TRBD1 TGCGCCAGCACTCGGACGGGGACAGGGGGCAACTACGAGCAGTACTTC CASTRTGTGGNYEQYF
NA TRBJ2-4 TRBV3-1 NA TGTGCCAGCAGCTGGAAAAACATTCAGTACTTC CASSWKNIQYF
many TRBJ2-1 TRBV28 NA TGTGCCAGCAGTTTCAGAAGCTCCTACAATGAGCAGTTCTTC CASSFRSSYNEQFF
few TRBJ2-5 TRBV3-1 TRBD2 TGTGCCAGCAGCCAAGGAAGGGAAGTAGCGGGGGCGAAGACCCAGTACTTC CASSQGREVAGAKTQYF
many TRBJ2-1 TRBV11-2 NA TGTGCCAGCAGCTTAGTTTGGGTCTCGGGGAGGAATGAGCAGTTCTTC CASSLVWVSGRNEQFF
NA TRBJ2-2 TRBV6-1 NA TGTGCCAGCAGTGCCGGGACGCCAAACACCGGGGAGCTGTTTTTT CASSAGTPNTGELFF
many TRBJ2-3 TRBV20-1 NA TGCAGTGCTAGCGAGAGGGGACCCACAGATACGCAGTATTTT CSASERGPTDTQYF
NA TRBJ2-7 TRBV6-5 NA TGTGCCAGCAGTTACTCGGGTCCACAGGGTTCCTACGAGCAGTACTTC CASSYSGPQGSYEQYF
many TRBJ2-2 TRBV7-9 NA TGTGCCAGCAGCTACATTGCCGGGGAGCTGTTTTTT CASSYIAGELFF
many TRBJ2-1 TRBV28 NA TGTGCCAGCTGCAGGGGGCGGGAGTACAATGAGCAGTTCTTC CASCRGREYNEQFF
NA TRBJ1-3 TRBV27 NA TGTGCCAGCAGTTTGGTGGGTGCCTCTGGAAACACCATATATTTT CASSLVGASGNTIYF
NA TRBJ2-7 TRBV6-5 TRBD1 TGTGCCAGCAGTTTATCACTCCGGGACAGGGCTTCAAACGAGCAGTACTTC CASSLSLRDRASNEQYF
many TRBJ2-2 TRBV12-3/TRBV12-4 NA TGTGCCAGCAGTTTCACCCCGGGGCTGGCGAACACCGGGGAGCTGTTTTTT CASSFTPGLANTGELFF
few TRBJ2-3 TRBV5-1 NA TGCGCCAGCAGCTTGCAAAAAGGGTTGTCAGATACGCAGTATTTT CASSLQKGLSDTQYF
many TRBJ1-6 TRBV30 NA TGTGCCCGAGGGACGGGAAATTCACCCCTCCACTTT CARGTGNSPLHF
many TRBJ2-1 TRBV20-1 NA TGCAGTGCTAGAGAACTAGCCCTCTCAGAGCAGTTCTTC CSARELALSEQFF
few TRBJ2-5 TRBV7-2 TRBD2 TGTGCCAGCAGCTTATGGACTAGCGGGGGGAAAGAGACCCAGTACTTC CASSLWTSGGKETQYF
few TRBJ2-1 TRBV7-2 TRBD2 TGTGCCAGCAGCCCAAGGGAGCGGGGATCCTACAATGAGCAGTTCTTC CASSPRERGSYNEQFF
NA TRBJ2-2 TRBV18 NA TGTGCCAGCTCTCAGCTAGGTCCGTCGAACACCGGGGAGCTGTTTTTT CASSQLGPSNTGELFF
many TRBJ2-7 TRBV15 TRBD2 TGTGCCACCAGCAGAGATCGCAGCGGGAGCTACGAGCAGTACTTC CATSRDRSGSYEQYF
few TRBJ2-7 TRBV30 NA TGTGCCTGGAGTGGGCTCGGGACCGAGTGGCCCTACGAGCAGTACTTC CAWSGLGTEWPYEQYF
NA TRBJ2-3 TRBV9 NA TGTGCCAGCAGCTCACAGACCCACCACTCGGCAGATACGCAGTATTTT CASSSQTHHSADTQYF
NA TRBJ2-6 TRBV20-1 NA TGCAGTGCGCCCGGACAGCACTCTGGGGCCAACGTCCTGACTTTC CSAPGQHSGANVLTF
many TRBJ2-7 TRBV6-2/TRBV6-3 NA TGTGCCAGCAGTTACTTAGCCTCCGGGGGCTCCTACGAGCAGTACTTC CASSYLASGGSYEQYF
many TRBJ1-2 TRBV27 NA TGTGCCAGCAGTTTATCGAGAGGTGGGAGCTATGGCTACACCTTC CASSLSRGGSYGYTF
many TRBJ1-5 TRBV12-3/TRBV12-4 NA TGTGCCAGCAGTTTAAGGTCCAATAGCAATCAGCCCCAGCATTTT CASSLRSNSNQPQHF
few TRBJ1-4 TRBV11-2 NA TGTGCCAGCAGCCTCCCCGGGGTGGCTAATGAAAAACTGTTTTTT CASSLPGVANEKLFF
few TRBJ2-7 TRBV30 TRBD1 TGTGCCTGCGACAGGGGGGGCTACGAGCAGTACTTC CACDRGGYEQYF
NA TRBJ2-2 TRBV12-3/TRBV12-4 TRBD2 TGTGCCAGCAGACTTAGCGGGAGCGGGAACACCGGGGAGCTGTTTTTT CASRLSGSGNTGELFF
NA TRBJ2-1 TRBV7-9 TRBD2 TGTGCCAGCAGAGCCGGAGCGGGGGCCCCCCTTGGGGATGAGCAGTTCTTC CASRAGAGAPLGDEQFF
NA TRBJ1-5 TRBV5-1 TRBD1 TGCGCCAGCAGCTTGACAGGGGCCTCGCAGAATCAGCCCCAGCATTTT CASSLTGASQNQPQHF
NA TRBJ2-3 TRBV6-4 TRBD2 TGTGCCAGCAGTTCCCATATGGGGACTAGCGGGAGCGGGGGTACGCAGTATTTT CASSSHMGTSGSGGTQYF
NA TRBJ2-7 TRBV6-2/TRBV6-3 NA TGTGCCAGCAGTTACCGACCTCCACAGGGAGGAGGAGAGCAGTACTTC CASSYRPPQGGGEQYF
many TRBJ2-1 TRBV18 NA TGTGCCAGCTCGTCGGACTCTGGGGCACACAATGAGCAGTTCTTC CASSSDSGAHNEQFF
few TRBJ2-6 TRBV3-1 NA TGTGCCAGCAGCCCTAACGGACATAGCTCTGGGGCCAACGTCCTGACTTTC CASSPNGHSSGANVLTF
many TRBJ2-1 TRBV11-2 NA TGTGCCAGCAGTCGACAGGGAGGGTACAATGAGCAGTTCTTC CASSRQGGYNEQFF
NA TRBJ2-4 TRBV12-3/TRBV12-4 TRBD2 TGTGCCAGCCAAAGGACTAGCGGGAGGAGGGACATTCAGTACTTC CASQRTSGRRDIQYF
NA TRBJ2-1 TRBV10-3 NA TGTGCCATCAGTGAGTCAATAACGAAATACAATGAGCAGTTCTTC CAISESITKYNEQFF
many TRBJ1-1 TRBV6-5 NA TGTGCCAGCAGTTACGTCGGCAGGGGAAACACTGAAGCTTTCTTT CASSYVGRGNTEAFF
many TRBJ2-5 TRBV3-1 NA TGTGCCAGCAGCCAAGTCTGGAGCGGCAAGTACCAAGAGACCCAGTACTTC CASSQVWSGKYQETQYF
NA TRBJ1-6 TRBV2 TRBD1 TGTGCCAGCAGTTTCGAGGGACAGCCACCCCTCCACTTT CASSFEGQPPLHF
NA TRBJ2-6 TRBV12-3/TRBV12-4 TRBD2 TGTGCCAGCCTCGGGGGGGCCATAACCTCTGGGGCCAACGTCCTGACTTTC CASLGGAITSGANVLTF
many TRBJ2-7 TRBV2 TRBD2 TGTGCCAGCAGTGAAAATATTCCGGGACTAGCGGTCTACGAGCAGTACTTC CASSENIPGLAVYEQYF
NA TRBJ2-1 TRBV5-1 TRBD2 TGCGCCAGCAGCTTGCGGGCCAGCGGGGGGTTTGGGAATGAGCAGTTCTTC CASSLRASGGFGNEQFF
many TRBJ1-2 TRBV6-2/TRBV6-3 NA TGTGCCAGCAGTTACGACAGCGTTACATATGGCTACACCTTC CASSYDSVTYGYTF
few TRBJ2-1 TRBV5-5 NA TGTGCCAGCAGCTTCCGACTAGTCAATGAGCAGTTCTTC CASSFRLVNEQFF
NA TRBJ1-2 TRBV10-3 NA TGTGCCACCCGAGTGACCGGGACCCTTGATGGATATGGCTACACCTTC CATRVTGTLDGYGYTF
NA TRBJ2-1 TRBV6-4 TRBD2 TGTGCCAGCAGTCCTCAGCCTAGCGGGAGGGCCGGTCCTGAGCAGTTCTTC CASSPQPSGRAGPEQFF
NA TRBJ1-6 TRBV5-1 TRBD1 TGCGCCAGCAGCTTGGAGGGACAGTCAAATTCACCCCTCCACTTT CASSLEGQSNSPLHF
NA TRBJ2-4 TRBV6-1 NA TGTGCCAGCAGTTGGGGGCGCGGGGTAGCCAAAAACATTCAGTACTTC CASSWGRGVAKNIQYF